The 16 T cell receptor beta chains below come from one sample, sequenced in a study of control samples from healthy donors and cancer patients. Libraries were prepared by immunoSEQ multiplex PCR; TCRdb keeps only in-frame clonotypes and omits some of them. The data hold about 54,000 clones, with approximately 95% observed a single time. Source material: blood. The receptors originated from a woman younger than 45 in good health.

The chain links TRBV5-5 to TRBJ1-5; D is unresolved. This CDR3 comprises 15 residues. CDR1 and CDR2 (germline): SGHKS, YYEKEE (reference sequence). Trimming removed 1 base from V and 2 bases from J, with 10 bases in between. The CDR3 is CASSLLPARNQPQHF. CDR3 bases: TGTGCCAGCAGCTTGCTGCCAGCCCGCAATCAGCCCCAGCATTTT.

The chain employs TRBV5-8 and TRBJ1-4; D gene ambiguous. Trimming removed 4 bases at V and 1 base at J, with 11 bases between. In germline, CDR1 is SGHTS, CDR2 YDEGEE. The CDR3 has 15 amino acids. CDR3 DNA sequence: TGTGCCAGCAGCCGTCAAGGCGGAACTAATGAAAAACTGTTTTTT. Amino acid sequence: CASSRQGGTNEKLFF.

The V call is TRBV6-1, the J call TRBJ1-2; unclear D gene. The length of the CDR3 is 13 residues. Trimming left V 3 bases short and J 7 bases short, with 12 bases between. Germline V lookup: CDR1 MNHNS, CDR2 SASEGT. The CDR3 bases are TGTGCCAGCAGTGAGTGGGCAAATGGTGGCTACACCTTC. Its protein is CASSEWANGGYTF.

The V gene is TRBV18, the J gene TRBJ2-1; 7 bases agree with TRBD1. V lost 6 bases, J lost 0 bases, and 5 bases stayed unmatched. This CDR3 has 15 amino acids. Per germline, CDR1 KGHSH and CDR2 LQKENI. CDR3 DNA sequence: TGTGCCAGCTCTCGGGACAGCAACTCCTACAATGAGCAGTTCTTC. Protein product: CASSRDSNSYNEQFF.

The chain carries TRBV5-3 and TRBJ2-3, with D unclear. TRBV5-3 is marked as an open reading frame, function uncertain. Deletions cut 3 bases from V and 11 bases from J, with 4 bases between. This CDR3 spans 9 amino acids. The CDR3 here is CARSSGQYF. The CDR3 region has the DNA TGTGCCAGAAGCTCGGGGCAGTATTTT.

The chain combines TRBV4-2 with TRBJ2-7, with 11 bases fitting TRBD2. V gave up 4 bases and J gave up 5 bases; unmatched junction bases: 4. The CDR3 has 14 residues. CDR1 is LGHNA and CDR2 is YNFKEQ in the germline V gene. Here the CDR3 reads CASSPLGLADEQYF. CDR3 bases: TGTGCCAGCAGCCCCTTGGGACTAGCGGACGAGCAGTACTTC.

Here the CDR3 DNA reads TGTGCCAGCAGTGAAGATTCCCGGGATCATGAAAAACTGTTTTTT. Protein product: CASSEDSRDHEKLFF. V is TRBV2 and J is TRBJ1-4; D not resolved. The CDR3 is 15 amino acids. The germline V gene encodes CDR1 SNHLY and CDR2 FYNNEI. The ends were cut back, 1 base at V and 6 bases at J, with 12 bases in the middle. Using reference TRBV2 and TRBJ1-4 for the parts outside the CDR3, the full variable domain is EPEVTQTPSHQVTQMGQEVILRCVPISNHLYFYWYRQILGQKVEFLVSFYNNEISEKSEIFDDQFSVERPDGSNFTLKIRSTKLEDSAMYFCASSEDSRDHEKLFFGSGTQLSVL.

This chain connects TRBV5-1 to TRBJ2-1, with 8 bases lining up with TRBD1. CDR3 length: 17 residues. The V segment lost 1 base and the J segment 2 bases; nucleotides outside the gene matches: 8. Germline CDR1 reads SGHRS; CDR2 reads YFSETQ. The CDR3: CASSLLVGQETYNEQFF. The CDR3 region has the DNA TGCGCCAGCAGCTTGTTGGTGGGACAGGAAACCTACAATGAGCAGTTCTTC.

This clone was recorded only once. This chain's CDR3 is CASSAEGLAKNIQYF. CDR3 nucleotides: TGTGCCAGTAGTGCCGAGGGACTAGCCAAAAACATTCAGTACTTC. The gene calls are TRBV19 and TRBJ2-4, with D tentatively TRBD2 (6 bases). CDR3 length: 15 residues. CDR1 is LNHDA, CDR2 SQIVND, per germline (reference sequence). V gave up 5 bases and J gave up 0 bases, with 11 bases separating them.

The J gene is TRBJ2-1, the V gene TRBV5-1; D is perhaps TRBD1 (6 bases). Germline loops: CDR1 SGHRS, CDR2 YFSETQ. The CDR3 consists of 15 residues. Trimming shortened V by 4 bases and J by 5 bases, and 16 bases separated the two germline ends. CDR3 in amino acids: CASSPPTGGDNEQFF. The CDR3 nucleotides are TGCGCCAGCAGCCCGCCGACAGGTGGTGACAATGAGCAGTTCTTC. Full variable domain (missing parts from reference TRBV5-1 and TRBJ2-1): KAGVTQTPRYLIKTRGQQVTLSCSPISGHRSVSWYQQTPGQGLQFLFEYFSETQRNKGNFPGRFSGRQFSNSRSEMNVSTLELGDSALYLCASSPPTGGDNEQFFGPGTRLTVL.

CDR3 region: CASSLMGLGQGAGTGELFF. The CDR3 bases are TGTGCCAGCAGCTTAATGGGTCTCGGACAGGGGGCAGGAACCGGGGAGCTGTTTTTT. The chain uses TRBV7-3 and TRBJ2-2; 11 positions agree with TRBD1. This CDR3 spans 19 amino acids. V lost 1 base and J lost 5; bases outside the gene matches: 12. Germline values: CDR1 SGHTA, CDR2 FQGTGA.

This chain connects TRBV5-1 to TRBJ2-1; possible D gene TRBD1, 5 bases. Trimming cost V 0 bases and J 8 bases, with 12 bases left between them. CDR3 size: 14 residues. The germline gives CDR1 SGHRS, CDR2 YFSETQ. CDR3: CASSLGSGLYEQFF. The CDR3 coding sequence is TGCGCCAGCAGCTTGGGTTCAGGGCTCTATGAGCAGTTCTTC.

The chain uses TRBV28 and TRBJ1-5, with D unresolved. V lost 7 bases and J 3 bases, leaving 13 bases between the germline ends. Germline V gene sequence: CDR1 MDHEN, CDR2 SYDVKM. This CDR3 contains 14 residues. The chain's CDR3 is CASKDRRYNQPQHF. The CDR3, as DNA: TGTGCCAGCAAGGATCGACGGTACAATCAGCCCCAGCATTTT.

This chain uses TRBV7-2 with TRBJ2-1; 9 bases line up with TRBD2. V was clipped by 0 bases and J by 4 bases; unmatched bases: 7. The germline V gene encodes CDR1 SGHTA and CDR2 FQGNSA. The CDR3 sequence is 17 residues long. The CDR3 DNA follows: TGTGCCAGCAGCTTAGCGGGGGGTAGCGGGAGATACAATGAGCAGTTCTTC. The encoded protein is CASSLAGGSGRYNEQFF.

The genes are TRBV5-1 and TRBJ2-5; D is perhaps TRBD1 (8 bases). Trimming pared 5 bases from V and 2 bases from J, leaving 13 bases between. The CDR3 is 14 residues long. CDR1 is SGHRS and CDR2 is YFSETQ in the germline V gene. CDR3 sequence: CASRYRGGQETQYF. The CDR3 coding sequence is TGCGCCAGCAGATACAGGGGGGGTCAAGAGACCCAGTACTTC. The whole variable domain, filled in from reference TRBV5-1 and TRBJ2-5, reads KAGVTQTPRYLIKTRGQQVTLSCSPISGHRSVSWYQQTPGQGLQFLFEYFSETQRNKGNFPGRFSGRQFSNSRSEMNVSTLELGDSALYLCASRYRGGQETQYFGPGTRLLVL.

The chain recombines TRBV19 with TRBJ2-1; TRBD2 is a possible D gene (5 bases). V was trimmed by 11 bases and J by 8 bases, leaving 19 bases between them. Germline loops: CDR1 LNHDA, CDR2 SQIVND (reference sequence). The length of the CDR3 is 13 residues. The CDR3 coding sequence is TGTGCCTCCGGGTGGTGGGCGCGGGATGAGCAGTTCTTC. Protein: CASGWWARDEQFF.